This T cell receptor beta chain is drawn from a study of cytomegalovirus exposure and HLA in healthy donors. This CDR3 contains 14 residues. Germline CDR1 reads WNHNN; CDR2 reads SYGVQD (reference sequence). Unmatched junction bases numbered 9, after V lost 6 bases and J lost 5 bases. 13 Jbeta primers and 60 Vbeta primers were used for the PCR. Using immunoSEQ multiplex PCR, the repertoire was profiled, and TCRdb retains in-frame clones only, with some absent. The listing records roughly 200,000 clones. The clonotype originates from a girl aged 2-10 years in good health and CMV-seropositive. The chain joins TRBV10-1 to TRBJ2-7; 8 bases map to TRBD2. The material sequenced was PBMCs. In nucleotides, the CDR3 is TGCGCCAGCAGCTCCGGGACTAGTTGGCACGAGCAGTACTTC. Translating gives CASSSGTSWHEQYF.